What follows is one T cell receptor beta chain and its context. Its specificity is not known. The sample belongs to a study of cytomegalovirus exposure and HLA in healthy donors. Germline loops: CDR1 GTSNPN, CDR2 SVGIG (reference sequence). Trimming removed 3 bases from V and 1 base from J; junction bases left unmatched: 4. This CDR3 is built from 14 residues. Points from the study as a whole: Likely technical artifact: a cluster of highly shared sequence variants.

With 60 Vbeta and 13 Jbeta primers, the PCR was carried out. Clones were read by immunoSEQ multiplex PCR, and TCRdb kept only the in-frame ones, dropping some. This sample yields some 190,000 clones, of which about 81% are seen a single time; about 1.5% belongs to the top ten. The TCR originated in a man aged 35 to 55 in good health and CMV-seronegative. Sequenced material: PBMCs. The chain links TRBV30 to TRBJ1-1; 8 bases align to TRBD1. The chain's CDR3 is CAWSRQGANTEAFF. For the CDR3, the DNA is TGTGCCTGGAGCCGCCAGGGGGCGAACACTGAAGCTTTCTTT.